This T cell receptor beta chain was captured in a study of Ad26.COV2.S vaccination and SARS-CoV-2 variants. For the study at large: This donor came from the COV1001 trial of Ad26.COV2.S. Ad26.COV2.S, an intramuscular injection, was given once or twice 56 days apart. Study-level results: The study found similar non-spike TCR breadth in vaccine and placebo recipients. The TCR breadth and depth analyses may have understated or missed part of the total T cell responses.

The V gene's germline CDR1 is SNHLY and CDR2 FYNNEI. V shed 3 bases and J shed 3 bases, with 11 bases lying between them. The CDR3 extends over 14 amino acids. Treatment defined: around 19 received Ad26.COV2.S at low or high dose, single or two shots; several received placebo; per-sample allocation not given. The samples were gathered on day 63 after the first injection of vaccine or placebo. With regard to this clone: What it recognizes is unknown.

Clones were sequenced by immunoSEQ multiplex PCR, and TCRdb holds only the in-frame ones, with some missing. The sample contains more than 400,000 clones, roughly 90% of which appear only once. This sequence joins TRBV2 and TRBJ1-2; D not certain. Sequenced material: peripheral blood, taken in a trial of Ad26.COV2.S vaccine versus placebo. This sequence originates from a person aged 18-60 years who received the Ad26.COV2.S COVID-19 vaccine or a placebo. DNA of the CDR3: TGTGCCAGCAGTGACTTGGCGGAGTACTATGGCTACACCTTC. This translates into CASSDLAEYYGYTF.